The source of this T cell receptor beta chain is a study of blood T cell repertoires in COVID-19. V dropped 3 bases and J dropped 1; count of bases not matched to a gene: 3. Germline CDR1 reads SNHLY; CDR2 reads FYNNEI. This CDR3 contains 14 residues. A remark on this clone: The identical CDR3 is also encoded by other nucleotide sequences in the sample.

Sequencing used immunoSEQ multiplex PCR; TCRdb keeps in-frame clones, though not all of them. The sample has a few hundred thousand clones, 88% seen once. This sequence was found in a man in his sixties who had recovered from COVID-19. The specimen was peripheral blood. This sequence joins TRBV2 and TRBJ2-7; TRBD1 matches 7 bases. CDR3 sequence: CASSEQGESYEQYF. The CDR3 bases are TGTGCCAGCAGTGAGCAGGGGGAGTCCTACGAGCAGTACTTC. The entire variable domain, with the rest obtained from reference TRBV2 and TRBJ2-7, is as follows: EPEVTQTPSHQVTQMGQEVILRCVPISNHLYFYWYRQILGQKVEFLVSFYNNEISEKSEIFDDQFSVERPDGSNFTLKIRSTKLEDSAMYFCASSEQGESYEQYFGPGTRLTVT.